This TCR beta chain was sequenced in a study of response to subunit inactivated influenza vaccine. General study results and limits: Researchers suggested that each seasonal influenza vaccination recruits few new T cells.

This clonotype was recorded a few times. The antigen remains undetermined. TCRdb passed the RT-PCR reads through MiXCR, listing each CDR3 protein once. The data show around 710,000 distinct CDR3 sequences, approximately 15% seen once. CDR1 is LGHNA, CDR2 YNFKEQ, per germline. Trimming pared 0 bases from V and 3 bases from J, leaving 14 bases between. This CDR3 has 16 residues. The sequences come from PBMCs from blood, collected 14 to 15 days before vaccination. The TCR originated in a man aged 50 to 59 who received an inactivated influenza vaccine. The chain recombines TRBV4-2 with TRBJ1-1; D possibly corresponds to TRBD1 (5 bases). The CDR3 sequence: CASSQDVYGADTEAFF. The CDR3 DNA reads TGTGCCAGCAGCCAAGATGTTTACGGGGCAGACACTGAAGCTTTCTTT.